This T cell receptor beta chain is drawn from a study of T-cell reconstitution after alpha-beta-depleted transplantation in children. Unique molecular identifiers were used in preparing the TCRbeta library. TCRdb re-analysed the PCR reads in MiXCR, keeping a single row per CDR3 protein. The table records fewer than 350,000 distinct CDR3 sequences, 9.5% to 13% of them present only once. The CDR3 totals 16 residues. CDR1 MDHEN and CDR2 SYDVKM come from the germline V gene. Losses at the gene ends were 7 bases for V and 3 bases for J; bases not matched to a gene: 15. Study conclusions and caveats: Expanded graft clones, several hundred of them, were reportedly the source of alpha-beta T cells about two months after transplant.

As to this clonotype: Its matching antigen is unknown. Being one base from a much bigger clone, this may be a read error.

This chain connects TRBV28 to TRBJ2-7; 7 positions match TRBD2. Sequenced material: peripheral blood, taken 180 days after TCRalphabeta/CD19-depleted stem cell transplant. The TCR comes from a male patient between 2 and 10 years old who had a stem cell transplant for chronic granulomatous disease, so the T cells may come from the graft donor. The CDR3 sequence is CASTPRGLSGYYEQYF. The CDR3 DNA sequence: TGTGCCAGCACTCCCCGGGGACTATCGGGATACTACGAGCAGTACTTC.